This T cell receptor (beta chain) stems from a study of blood T cell repertoires in COVID-19 (dated by TCRdb to 2018 to 2020). In the study overall: Samples covering the acute and convalescent phases of COVID-19 were provided by collaborators in the United States, Italy and Spain. The prospective study material was composed of cDNA or gDNA derived from T cells, B-cell-depleted T cells, or PBMCs. The samples were drawn from two sources: the first 160 participants of the ongoing ImmuneRACE study, and 1,200 or so subjects contributed by 6 global collaborators. A de-identified subject ID, COVID-19 status, age in years and sex were almost always included in the sample metadata. A freely available public database, intended as a resource for researchers studying the immune response to SARS-CoV-2, is where the repertoires were released. HLA class I and class II types, where available, came from metadata supplied by the sample provider rather than from assay-based typing. The dataset comprised deeply sampled blood TCRbeta repertoires from subjects exposed to, actively infected with, or recovered from COVID-19. Results and caveats for the whole study, not just this receptor: The amount of clinical and demographic metadata varied by source and participant and was provided uncurated.

Whole blood was collected in K2EDTA tubes by collaborating institutions according to the institutions' own protocols. For TCRbeta analysis, collaborators shipped samples in one of three forms: frozen whole blood, isolated PBMCs, or DNA extracted from either of those sample types. From the cysteine through the phenylalanine, the CDR3 covers 11 amino acids. The kept DNA is CDR3 alone, 33 bases in frame from the first base. Based on the germline V gene (reference sequence), the CDR1 and CDR2 sequences are GTSNPN and SVGIG. V and J are trimmed by 7 bases and 5 bases, and the gene matches miss 4 bases of the junction. This clone was seen a single time. It has no known antigen specificity. Base-call qualities are not available, and no considerably larger clone is one nucleotide away. The immunoSEQ Assay, a bias-controlled multiplex PCR, was used to amplify TCRbeta CDR3 regions from genomic DNA. The paper's data handling went like this. Nucleated cell counts per sample were estimated from amplification of reference gene primers within the assay. To quantify the absolute abundance of each unique TCRbeta CDR3 rearrangement, sequence reads were collapsed and filtered. For each sample, productive Simpson clonality was calculated by taking the square root of Simpson's diversity index across productive rearrangements. TCRdb re-hosts the immuneACCESS table, in-frame sequences only. Its copies lack some clones; in the studies checked, an unresolved V gene accounts for under half of them, and the cause for the rest is not known. The V and J calls and the clone size are those of that table, but D and trimming were determined from the DNA. The sample yields a few hundred thousand clones; roughly 85% were counted once. The ten largest clones add up to approximately 3% of the sample.

The sample was peripheral blood. This clonotype originated in a woman in her 30s with active or convalescent COVID-19. This chain is built from TRBV30 and TRBJ1-1, and TRBD1 aligns with 7 junction nucleotides. The CDR3 protein is CAFTGETEAFF. The nucleotide sequence reads TGTGCCTTCACAGGGGAAACTGAAGCTTTCTTT.